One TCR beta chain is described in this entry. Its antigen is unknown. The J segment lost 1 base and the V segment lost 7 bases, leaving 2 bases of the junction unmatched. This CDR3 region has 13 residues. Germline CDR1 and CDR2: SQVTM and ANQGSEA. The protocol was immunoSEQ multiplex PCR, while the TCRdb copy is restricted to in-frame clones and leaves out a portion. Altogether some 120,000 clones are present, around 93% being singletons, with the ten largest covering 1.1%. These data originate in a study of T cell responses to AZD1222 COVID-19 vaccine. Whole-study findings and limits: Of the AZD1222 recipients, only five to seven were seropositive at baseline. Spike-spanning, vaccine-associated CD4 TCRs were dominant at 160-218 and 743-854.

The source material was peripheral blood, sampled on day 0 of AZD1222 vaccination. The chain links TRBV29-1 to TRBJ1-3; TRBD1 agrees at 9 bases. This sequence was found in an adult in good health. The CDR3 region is CSAGTGSGNTIYF. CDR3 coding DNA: TGCAGCGCCGGGACAGGGTCTGGAAACACCATATATTTT. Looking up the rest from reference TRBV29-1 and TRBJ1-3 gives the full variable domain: SAVISQKPSRDICQRGTSLTIQCQVDSQVTMMFWYRQQPGQSLTLIATANQGSEATYESGFVIDKFPISRPNLTFSTLTVSNMSPEDSSIYLCSAGTGSGNTIYFGEGSWLTVV.